A single sample is the source of the 12 T cell receptor beta chains below, sequenced in a study of cytomegalovirus exposure and HLA in healthy donors. Primers: 60 Vbeta forward and 13 Jbeta reverse. Assay used: immunoSEQ multiplex PCR; TCRdb lists only in-frame clones, some missing. Of approximately 110,000 clones in the sample, around 81% were seen once. The sample comprised PBMCs. All receptors come from a woman between 25 and 40 years old in good health and CMV-seronegative.

The gene calls are TRBV7-9 and TRBJ2-2; unclear D gene. CDR1 and CDR2 from the germline V gene are SEHNR and FQNEAQ (reference sequence). The CDR3 spans 11 residues. Trimming shortened V by 5 bases and J by 7 bases, and 5 bases separated the two germline ends. The CDR3 region has the DNA TGTGCCAGCAGCAGCTACGGGGAGCTGTTTTTT. Amino acids: CASSSYGELFF.

The DNA of the CDR3 is TGTGCCAGCAGCTTATCGGGGGGACTGAACACTGAAGCTTTCTTT. It is translated as CASSLSGGLNTEAFF. The chain recombines TRBV7-3 with TRBJ1-1; D may be TRBD1 (5 bases). Trimming stripped 2 bases from V and 0 bases from J, with 10 bases between. The CDR3 covers 15 residues. Germline V lookup: CDR1 SGHTA, CDR2 FQGTGA.

The J gene is TRBJ1-2, the V gene TRBV6-1; TRBD1 is a possible D gene (5 bases). V gave up 0 bases and J gave up 4 bases, with 9 bases separating them. The CDR3 loop spans 14 amino acids. CDR1 and CDR2 (germline): MNHNS, SASEGT. CDR3 region: CASSEAGGSYGYTF. The CDR3 coding sequence is TGTGCCAGCAGTGAAGCCGGGGGGAGCTATGGCTACACCTTC.

The rearrangement joins TRBV5-4 to TRBJ1-4; possible D gene TRBD1, 6 bases. Trimming cost V 0 bases and J 5 bases, with 20 bases left between them. The CDR3 runs to 18 residues. Germline lookup yields CDR1 SGHNT and CDR2 YYREEE (reference sequence). CDR3 sequence: CASSLASDSPRGNEKLFF. The CDR3 bases are TGTGCCAGCAGCTTGGCCTCGGACAGTCCCAGGGGCAATGAAAAACTGTTTTTT.

V gene TRBV7-8 combines with J gene TRBJ2-1; 11 nucleotides line up with TRBD2. Germline CDR1 reads SGHVS; CDR2 reads FQNEAQ. The CDR3 length is 18 residues. V lost 2 bases, J lost 7 bases, and 13 bases stayed unmatched. The DNA of the CDR3 is TGTGCCAGCAGCTTACCGGTAGCGGGAGGGGCGGGGTTGAATGAGCAGTTCTTC. Translating it yields CASSLPVAGGAGLNEQFF.

This clone was picked up a small number of times. This chain links TRBV6-5 with TRBJ1-3; 9 positions match TRBD1. Unmatched junction bases numbered 7, after V lost 3 bases and J lost 4 bases. This CDR3 comprises 16 residues. The germline V gene has CDR1 MNHEY and CDR2 SVGAGI. The DNA for the CDR3 is TGTGCCAGCAGTTATCAAGGACAGGGGAGGGGAAACACCATATATTTT. This encodes CASSYQGQGRGNTIYF.

This clone appeared a single time. This chain uses TRBV14 with TRBJ2-2; tentatively, D is TRBD2 (5 bases). Trimming pared 0 bases from V and 7 bases from J, leaving 18 bases between. The CDR3 covers 17 residues. Germline CDR1 is SGHDN and CDR2 is FVKESK. The CDR3 loop is CASSQEIAPGGGGELFF. The CDR3 coding sequence is TGTGCCAGCAGCCAAGAAATAGCGCCAGGAGGCGGCGGGGAGCTGTTTTTT.

The chain has TRBV5-1 and TRBJ2-3; maybe TRBD1 (6 bases). Trimming pared 3 bases from V and 3 bases from J, leaving 11 bases between. This CDR3 contains 14 residues. Germline loops: CDR1 SGHRS, CDR2 YFSETQ. In DNA form, the CDR3 reads TGCGCCAGCAGCTCCCACAGGGAAACAGATACGCAGTATTTT. Translating it yields CASSSHRETDTQYF.

The chain joins TRBV6-6 to TRBJ2-1, with TRBD2 identical over 10 bases. The V gene end was trimmed by 4 bases and the J gene end by 7 bases; junction bases not matched to a gene: 10. The CDR3 contains 16 residues. Per the germline V gene, CDR1 is MNHNY and CDR2 is SVGAGI (reference sequence). The CDR3 DNA sequence: TGTGCCAGCAGTTCACCTCTAGCGGGAGTAGAAAATGAGCAGTTCTTC. The encoded protein is CASSSPLAGVENEQFF.

This chain uses TRBV5-4 with TRBJ2-1; a possible D gene is TRBD2 (6 bases). Per the germline V gene, CDR1 is SGHNT and CDR2 is YYREEE (reference sequence). The germline V and J ends were trimmed by 0 bases and 6 bases, with 13 bases remaining between them. The CDR3 spans 15 residues. The CDR3 spells CASSLVGLAPNEQFF. CDR3 DNA sequence: TGTGCCAGCAGCTTGGTTGGGCTAGCGCCCAATGAGCAGTTCTTC. Filled out from reference TRBV5-4 and TRBJ2-1, the complete variable domain reads ETGVTQSPTHLIKTRGQQVTLRCSSQSGHNTVSWYQQALGQGPQFIFQYYREEENGRGNFPPRFSGLQFPNYSSELNVNALELDDSALYLCASSLVGLAPNEQFFGPGTRLTVL.

In DNA, the CDR3 is TGTGCCAGTAGTATAGGATTGAGTGCGCCCAACACCGGGGAGCTGTTTTTT. This sequence encodes CASSIGLSAPNTGELFF. The chain is built from TRBV19 and TRBJ2-2; D not certain. The CDR3 is 17 amino acids. Looked up from germline, CDR1 is LNHDA and CDR2 is SQIVND (reference sequence). Trimming took 1 base from V and 2 from J, leaving 14 bases between them.

The chain links TRBV5-4 to TRBJ1-1; TRBD1 matches 10 bases. The germline gives CDR1 SGHNT, CDR2 YYREEE (reference sequence). After removal of 4 bases from V and 4 bases from J, the junction contained 7 bases not matched to a gene. The length of the CDR3 is 15 residues. DNA for the CDR3: TGTGCCAGCAGCGTGACAGGGGGCGCGAGCACTGAAGCTTTCTTT. Its translation: CASSVTGGASTEAFF.